The 24 T cell receptor beta chains reported below all come from one sample, sequenced in a study of blood T cell repertoires in COVID-19. Here immunoSEQ multiplex PCR was the method, and the copy in TCRdb shows in-frame clones only, minus some. The repertoire includes approximately 67,000 clones, roughly 80% of them detected once, and under 7% sits in the top ten. Sequenced input: peripheral blood. All receptors come from a man aged 55-75 years with acute or convalescent COVID-19.

The chain combines TRBV4-1 with TRBJ1-4; weak D call: TRBD1 (6 bases). Trimming took 7 bases from V and 7 from J, leaving 13 bases between them. CDR1 MGHRA and CDR2 YSYEKL come from the germline V gene. The CDR3 is 13 residues long. CDR3 sequence reads: CASKAGAGEKLFF. The CDR3 DNA follows: TGCGCCAGCAAAGCAGGGGCTGGTGAAAAACTGTTTTTT.

The gene calls are TRBV2 and TRBJ2-4, with TRBD1 as a possible D gene (7 bases). Germline values: CDR1 SNHLY, CDR2 FYNNEI. With 1 base removed from V and 7 bases from J, the gap between germline ends came to 11 bases. The CDR3 is made up of 14 amino acids. The CDR3, as DNA: TGTGCCAGCAGTGAAGTCAGGGGGACTAACATTCAGTACTTC. Its protein product is CASSEVRGTNIQYF.

Judged by abundance, this clone is medium-sized. The V and J genes are TRBV18 and TRBJ2-3; 8 bases line up with TRBD1. The V and J ends lost 3 bases and 4 bases, in that order; junction bases with no gene match: 9. This CDR3 region has 16 residues. In germline, CDR1 is KGHSH, CDR2 LQKENI. In nucleotides, the CDR3 is TGTGCCAGCTCACCCGACAGGGGAGGTTGGGCAGATACGCAGTATTTT. It codes for CASSPDRGGWADTQYF.

This chain connects TRBV7-9 to TRBJ2-1; 7 bases agree with TRBD2. Germline V gene sequence: CDR1 SEHNR, CDR2 FQNEAQ (reference sequence). V trimming: 5 bases; J trimming: 8 bases; junction bases outside the gene matches: 18. This CDR3 spans 17 amino acids. The CDR3 region is CASSPGPSGAWRDEQFF. The CDR3 DNA reads as TGTGCCAGCAGCCCTGGGCCCAGCGGGGCGTGGAGGGATGAGCAGTTCTTC.

In this sample, this clone turned up once. This chain links TRBV5-6 with TRBJ1-6; D might be TRBD1 (6 bases). CDR3 size: 14 residues. The germline gives CDR1 SGHDT, CDR2 YYEEEE. V lost 7 bases to trimming and J lost 8 bases, with 16 bases between them. CDR3 region: CASAPTGIDSPLHF. The CDR3 nucleotides read TGTGCCAGCGCCCCCACAGGGATAGATTCACCCCTCCACTTT.

V gene TRBV5-4 combines with J gene TRBJ1-2, with 7 nucleotides matching TRBD1. CDR3 length equals 16 residues. Looked up from germline, CDR1 is SGHNT and CDR2 is YYREEE (reference sequence). Trimming removed 0 bases from V and 8 bases from J; junction bases left unmatched: 13. CDR3 nucleotide sequence: TGTGCCAGCAGCTTGGTTGGCGGGACAGCCCTTGGAGGCTACACCTTC. It specifies CASSLVGGTALGGYTF.

V is TRBV6-5 and J is TRBJ2-1; TRBD1 aligns across 10 bases. Germline-derived CDR1 and CDR2 are MNHEY and SVGAGI. V trimming: 6 bases; J trimming: 6 bases; junction bases outside the gene matches: 5. The CDR3 extends over 14 amino acids. As DNA, the CDR3 is TGTGCCAGCAGGGAGGGACAGGGGTTCAATGAGCAGTTCTTC. Translated: CASREGQGFNEQFF.

This rearrangement joins TRBV24-1 to TRBJ2-5; 8 bases are shared with TRBD1. Germline V gives CDR1 KGHDR, CDR2 SFDVKD. The CDR3 sequence is 16 residues long. Trimming removed 1 base from V and 4 bases from J; junction bases left unmatched: 7. The CDR3: CATSDLSDRAGETQYF. CDR3 sequence (DNA): TGTGCCACCAGTGATTTATCGGACAGGGCGGGAGAGACCCAGTACTTC.

This sequence joins TRBV7-6 and TRBJ1-1; 9 nucleotides agree with TRBD1. The germline V gene encodes CDR1 SGHVS and CDR2 FNYEAQ. The CDR3 has 13 amino acids. Trimming at V came to 6 bases and at J to 5 bases, leaving 4 bases not matched to a gene. DNA of the CDR3: TGTGCCAGCAGGTCGACAGGGGGAACTGAAGCTTTCTTT. It yields the protein CASRSTGGTEAFF.

CDR3 region: CASSQSGQGSYNEQFF. CDR3 coding DNA: TGTGCCAGCAGCCAATCTGGACAGGGCTCCTACAATGAGCAGTTCTTC. The chain employs TRBV3-1 (or the pseudogene TRBV3-2) and TRBJ2-1; 8 positions match TRBD1. The germline gives CDR1 LGHDT, CDR2 YNNKEL (reference sequence). This CDR3 has 16 residues. With V trimmed by 2 bases and J by 0 bases, 3 bases remained unmatched.

The rearrangement joins TRBV5-4 to TRBJ1-2; TRBD1 matches at 7 bases. V trimming: 3 bases; J trimming: 6 bases; junction bases outside the gene matches: 5. Germline V CDR1 and CDR2: SGHNT, YYREEE (reference sequence). The CDR3 is 13 amino acids. The CDR3 loop is CASSSQGSNGYTF. CDR3 nucleotides: TGTGCCAGCAGCTCACAGGGGAGTAATGGCTACACCTTC.

The chain uses TRBV5-4 and TRBJ1-1; 7 positions agree with TRBD1. Per germline, CDR1 SGHNT and CDR2 YYREEE (reference sequence). The CDR3 has 13 amino acids. V was clipped by 8 bases and J by 6 bases; unmatched bases: 10. The CDR3 reads CASNRGLWSEAFF. CDR3 sequence (DNA): TGTGCCAGTAACAGGGGCCTCTGGTCTGAAGCTTTCTTT.

This chain connects TRBV7-2 to TRBJ1-2, with 8 positions matching TRBD1. The V and J ends lost 5 bases and 0 bases, in that order; junction bases with no gene match: 11. CDR1 and CDR2 from the germline V gene are SGHTA and FQGNSA. This CDR3 is 17 amino acids long. The CDR3: CASSPASDRAANYGYTF. CDR3 in DNA: TGTGCCAGCAGCCCTGCATCGGACAGGGCGGCTAACTATGGCTACACCTTC. The whole variable domain, filled in from reference TRBV7-2 and TRBJ1-2, reads GAGVSQSPSNKVTEKGKDVELRCDPISGHTALYWYRQSLGQGLEFLIYFQGNSAPDKSGLPSDRFSAERTGGSVSTLTIQRTQQEDSAVYLCASSPASDRAANYGYTFGSGTRLTVV.

In DNA form, the CDR3 reads TGTGCCAGCAGCCAACAGGAGAACACTGAAGCTTTCTTT. It is translated as CASSQQENTEAFF. This chain uses TRBV7-6 with TRBJ1-1; a weak D match, TRBD1 (5 bases). The CDR3 is made up of 13 amino acids. CDR1 and CDR2 from the germline V gene are SGHVS and FNYEAQ. The ends were cut back, 5 bases at V and 1 base at J, with 8 bases in the middle.

This chain joins TRBV2 and TRBJ2-7, with TRBD1 matching 10 bases. The J segment lost 5 bases and the V segment lost 1 base, leaving 8 bases of the junction unmatched. The CDR3 runs 16 residues. Germline V gene data show CDR1 as SNHLY and CDR2 as FYNNEI. DNA for the CDR3: TGTGCCAGCAGTGAAGAAGAGGGGGACAGGGGAAACGAGCAGTACTTC. Translation gives CASSEEEGDRGNEQYF.

V usage is TRBV4-3 and J usage is TRBJ2-7, with 10 nucleotides matching TRBD1. Per germline, CDR1 LGHNA and CDR2 YSLEER. The CDR3 runs 15 residues. Losses at the gene ends were 4 bases for V and 3 bases for J; bases not matched to a gene: 6. This CDR3 is CASSRGTGEIYEQYF. In DNA, the CDR3 is TGCGCCAGCAGCCGAGGGACAGGGGAAATCTACGAGCAGTACTTC.

The rearrangement joins TRBV10-3 to TRBJ2-7; 9 bases are a match to TRBD2. Germline V CDR1 and CDR2: ENHRY, SYGVKD. With 10 bases clipped from V and 6 bases from J, the junction kept 10 bases outside the gene matches. The CDR3 is made up of 13 amino acids. CDR3 region: CATTSGGNREQYV. The CDR3, as DNA: TGTGCCACCACGAGCGGGGGGAATCGCGAGCAGTACGTC.

The CDR3 DNA follows: TGTGCCAGCAGCCGTAGGCTAGCGGGGGCCCGGAACACCGGGGAGCTGTTTTTT. Its protein is CASSRRLAGARNTGELFF. This sequence joins TRBV14 and TRBJ2-2; 10 bases are a match to TRBD2. Germline loops: CDR1 SGHDN, CDR2 FVKESK. CDR3 length: 18 residues. The J segment lost 1 base and the V segment lost 4 bases, leaving 9 bases of the junction unmatched.

The chain combines TRBV6-5 with TRBJ1-2; 7 positions match TRBD1. The germline V gene encodes CDR1 MNHEY and CDR2 SVGAGI. The junction had 6 bases not matched to a gene; V was cut back by 7 bases and J by 4 bases. The CDR3 consists of 13 residues. This CDR3 is CASIPGQIYGYTF. The CDR3, as DNA: TGTGCCAGCATTCCGGGACAGATCTATGGCTACACCTTC.

The chain combines TRBV6-2 or TRBV6-3 with TRBJ2-1, with 7 nucleotides matching TRBD1. The CDR3 is made up of 15 amino acids. Germline CDR1 reads MNHEY; CDR2 reads SVGEGT. V dropped 5 bases and J dropped 3; count of bases not matched to a gene: 7. CDR3 sequence reads: CASSTRDSFYNEQFF. The DNA for the CDR3 is TGTGCCAGCAGTACCCGGGACAGCTTCTACAATGAGCAGTTCTTC.

This sequence joins TRBV11-2 and TRBJ1-2; the D is unclear. The length of the CDR3 is 11 residues. Trimming removed 4 bases at V and 5 bases at J, with 5 bases between. Germline V gene sequence: CDR1 SGHAT, CDR2 FQNNGV. The DNA of the CDR3 is TGTGCCAGCAGCTCGGGTTATGGCTACACCTTC. Protein product: CASSSGYGYTF.

The chain links TRBV15 to TRBJ1-5; 7 bases line up with TRBD1. The CDR3 extends over 17 amino acids. Germline V CDR1 and CDR2: LNHNV, YYDKDF (reference sequence). V shed 5 bases, J shed 3 bases, and the junction held 13 bases outside the gene matches. The CDR3 region has the DNA TGTGCCACCAGCGCAGGAATCACAGGGGACCCCAATCAGCCCCAGCATTTT. Residues: CATSAGITGDPNQPQHF.

V is TRBV6-5 and J is TRBJ1-5; the D gene is possibly TRBD1 (6 bases). Germline CDR1 reads MNHEY; CDR2 reads SVGAGI. The ends were cut back, 6 bases at V and 7 bases at J, with 13 bases in the middle. This CDR3 has 13 residues. CDR3 DNA: TGTGCCAGCAGCCTACAGGGCTCGCAGCCCCAGCATTTT. It yields the protein CASSLQGSQPQHF.

The chain recombines TRBV4-1 with TRBJ1-1; D is ambiguous. The CDR3 extends over 15 amino acids. Germline CDR1 MGHRA, CDR2 YSYEKL. V was shortened by 3 bases and J by 1 base, with 12 bases between the two germline ends. CDR3 DNA sequence: TGCGCCAGCAGCCATCTCCCCAGTGAGAACACTGAAGCTTTCTTT. Protein: CASSHLPSENTEAFF.